The 12 T cell receptor beta chains in this list originate from one sample, sequenced in a study of T cells in Graves' hyperthyroidism and ophthalmopathy. The source material, RNA transcripts, was used to amplify TCR beta CDR3 regions. RT-PCR in the first round (using the HTBI primer set) targeted the TCR CDR3. TCRdb reprocessed the multiplex PCR reads via MiXCR and lists one record per CDR3 protein. The table lists approximately 620,000 distinct CDR3 sequences, approximately 15% of them singletons, with under 7% in the top ten. The specimen was blood. Source of these receptors: a woman aged 25 to 39 with Graves' hyperthyroidism that later progressed to Graves' ophthalmopathy.

Turning to this clonotype: One junction end does not reproduce the germline sequence, and a read error may be involved. This rearrangement joins TRBV29-1 to TRBJ2-3; D call uncertain. CDR3 length equals 11 residues. The V gene's germline CDR1 is SQVTM and CDR2 ANQGSEA. The CDR3 DNA reads as TGCAGCGTATCATTCACAGATAAGCAGTATTTT. Translating it yields CSVSFTDKQYF.

This clonotype was counted many times. The chain recombines TRBV7-2 with TRBJ1-5; D is unresolved. Trimming took 5 bases from V and 1 from J, leaving 12 bases between them. CDR1 and CDR2 from the germline V gene are SGHTA and FQGNSA. The CDR3 has 15 amino acids. DNA of the CDR3: TGTGCCAGCAGCCCGGACGCTGGGAGCAATCAGCCCCAGCATTTT. Protein sequence: CASSPDAGSNQPQHF.

This clonotype was detected a few times. The rearrangement uses TRBV12-3 or TRBV12-4 and TRBJ1-2; TRBD1 matches 7 bases. The CDR3 sequence is 11 residues long. V shed 4 bases and J 14 bases; nucleotides not matched to a gene: 7. For the CDR3, the DNA is TGTGCCAGCAGTTCCTCAGGGGGGAAAACCTTC. It encodes CASSSSGGKTF.

This clonotype was seen at least ten times. V is TRBV18 and J is TRBJ1-5, with a tentative D call TRBD1 (5 bases). The germline CDR1 and CDR2 sequences are KGHSH and LQKENI. Trimming stripped 3 bases from V and 7 bases from J, with 19 bases between. This CDR3 region has 16 residues. The CDR3: CASSPGISGVQQPQHF. The CDR3 DNA sequence: TGTGCCAGCTCACCTGGGATATCGGGGGTACAGCAGCCCCAGCATTTT.

The chain joins TRBV29-1 to TRBJ2-1; TRBD2 aligns across 8 bases. Germline CDR1 is SQVTM and CDR2 is ANQGSEA. Unmatched junction bases numbered 14, after V lost 6 bases and J lost 7 bases. This CDR3 is built from 15 residues. The CDR3 spells CSVIGRGALRNEQFF. The CDR3 nucleotides are TGCAGCGTCATAGGGCGGGGGGCTTTAAGGAATGAGCAGTTCTTC.

This clonotype was recorded at least ten times. The CDR3 DNA reads TGCAGTGCTAGAGATTCATATCGGGACGTCGGCTATGGCTACACCTTC. It is translated as CSARDSYRDVGYGYTF. This rearrangement joins TRBV20-1 to TRBJ1-2, with a weak D call TRBD1 (5 bases). The length of the CDR3 is 16 residues. Trimming pared 0 bases from V and 4 bases from J, leaving 18 bases between. Germline lookup yields CDR1 DFQATT and CDR2 SNEGSKA (reference sequence).

This clonotype has a count of ten or more. The chain is built from TRBV14 and TRBJ2-5; 13 bases match TRBD2. Germline CDR1 and CDR2: SGHDN and FVKESK. J gave up 9 bases and V 0 bases, and 7 bases lay outside the gene matches. CDR3 length: 16 amino acids. The CDR3 reads CASSQERTSGSDPQYF. CDR3 coding DNA: TGTGCCAGCAGCCAAGAGAGGACTAGCGGGAGCGATCCCCAGTACTTC.

The chain joins TRBV7-3 to TRBJ2-7; no clear D gene. The CDR3 runs to 14 residues. V was shortened by 5 bases and J by 6 bases, with 17 bases between the two germline ends. In germline, CDR1 is SGHTA, CDR2 FQGTGA. DNA of the CDR3: TGTGCCAGCAGCCTGACGGCCGAGAAGAGCGAGCAGTACTTC. Protein: CASSLTAEKSEQYF. The full variable domain, rest sourced from reference TRBV7-3 and TRBJ2-7, is GAGVSQTPSNKVTEKGKYVELRCDPISGHTALYWYRQSLGQGPEFLIYFQGTGAADDSGLPNDRFFAVRPEGSVSTLKIQRTERGDSAVYLCASSLTAEKSEQYFGPGTRLTVT.

Comments on this clonotype: This may be a read error, as it is one base from a much larger clone. The J gene is TRBJ2-1, the V gene TRBV29-1; D not resolved. Looked up from germline, CDR1 is SQVTM and CDR2 is ANQGSEA. The CDR3 contains 12 residues. The ends were cut back, 4 bases at V and 4 bases at J, with 8 bases in the middle. The CDR3 DNA sequence: TGCAGCGTTGGAGACCTATACAATGAGCAGTTCTTC. The encoded protein is CSVGDLYNEQFF.

This chain links TRBV18 with TRBJ1-1; 9 nucleotides line up with TRBD1. CDR1 KGHSH and CDR2 LQKENI come from the germline V gene. The trim removed 2 bases at V and 6 bases at J, leaving 19 bases unmatched. This CDR3 has 19 amino acids. The CDR3 protein is CASSPNSLPTGGRFAEAFF. CDR3 DNA sequence: TGTGCCAGCTCACCAAATTCGCTCCCAACAGGGGGCAGGTTCGCTGAAGCTTTCTTT.

There are many counts of this clonotype. CDR3: CASSLLGEETQYF. The DNA for the CDR3 is TGTGCCAGCAGCTTACTCGGGGAAGAGACCCAGTACTTC. The rearrangement links TRBV7-3 to TRBJ2-5; D perhaps matches TRBD2 (5 bases). Trimming pared 2 bases from V and 3 bases from J, leaving 7 bases between. The CDR3 contains 13 residues. The germline V gene encodes CDR1 SGHTA and CDR2 FQGTGA.

The chain combines TRBV4-1 with TRBJ1-3, with 8 bases matching TRBD1. V shed 1 base and J 1 base; nucleotides not matched to a gene: 6. Germline values: CDR1 MGHRA, CDR2 YSYEKL. This CDR3 contains 17 residues. CDR3 coding DNA: TGCGCCAGCAGCCAAGGCCGTCAGGGGGCTTCTGGAAACACCATATATTTT. Its translation is CASSQGRQGASGNTIYF.